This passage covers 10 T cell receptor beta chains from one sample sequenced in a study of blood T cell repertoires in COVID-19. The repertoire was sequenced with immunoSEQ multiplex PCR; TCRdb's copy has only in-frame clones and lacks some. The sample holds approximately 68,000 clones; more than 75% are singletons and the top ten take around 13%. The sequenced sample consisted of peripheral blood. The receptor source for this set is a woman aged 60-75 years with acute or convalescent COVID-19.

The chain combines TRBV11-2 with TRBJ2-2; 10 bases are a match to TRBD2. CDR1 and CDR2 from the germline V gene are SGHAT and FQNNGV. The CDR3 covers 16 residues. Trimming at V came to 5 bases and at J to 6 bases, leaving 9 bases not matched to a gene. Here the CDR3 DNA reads TGTGCCAGCAGCGTCGAAGGTAGCGGGGGGTCCGGGGAGCTGTTTTTT. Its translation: CASSVEGSGGSGELFF.

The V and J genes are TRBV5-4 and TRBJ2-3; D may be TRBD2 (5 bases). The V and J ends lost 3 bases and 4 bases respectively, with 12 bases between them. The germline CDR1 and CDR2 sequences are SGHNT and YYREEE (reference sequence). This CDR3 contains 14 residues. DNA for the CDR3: TGTGCCAGCAGCTCGACCGGACTGTCAGATACGCAGTATTTT. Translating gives CASSSTGLSDTQYF.

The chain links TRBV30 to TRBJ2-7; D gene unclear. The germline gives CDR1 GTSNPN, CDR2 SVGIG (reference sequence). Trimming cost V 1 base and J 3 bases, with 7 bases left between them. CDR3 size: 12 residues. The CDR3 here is CAWSGEFYEQYF. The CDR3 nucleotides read TGTGCCTGGAGTGGCGAGTTCTACGAGCAGTACTTC. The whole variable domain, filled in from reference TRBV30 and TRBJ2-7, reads SQTIHQWPATLVQPVGSPLSLECTVEGTSNPNLYWYRQAAGRGLQLLFYSVGIGQISSEVPQNLSASRPQDRQFILSSKKLLLSDSGFYLCAWSGEFYEQYFGPGTRLTVT.

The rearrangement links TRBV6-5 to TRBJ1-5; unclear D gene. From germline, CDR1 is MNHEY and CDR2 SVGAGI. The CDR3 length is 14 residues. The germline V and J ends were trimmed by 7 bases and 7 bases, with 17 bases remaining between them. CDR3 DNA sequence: TGTGCCAGCACCGAACGAGGGAAGGAACAGCCCCAGCATTTT. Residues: CASTERGKEQPQHF.

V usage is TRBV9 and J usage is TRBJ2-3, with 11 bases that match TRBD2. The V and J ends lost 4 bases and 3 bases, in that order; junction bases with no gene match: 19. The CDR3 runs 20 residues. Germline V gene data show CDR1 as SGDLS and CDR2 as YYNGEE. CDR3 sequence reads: CASSLNFPSGGTGETDTQYF. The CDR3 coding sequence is TGTGCCAGCAGCCTTAATTTCCCTAGCGGGGGGACCGGGGAAACAGATACGCAGTATTTT.

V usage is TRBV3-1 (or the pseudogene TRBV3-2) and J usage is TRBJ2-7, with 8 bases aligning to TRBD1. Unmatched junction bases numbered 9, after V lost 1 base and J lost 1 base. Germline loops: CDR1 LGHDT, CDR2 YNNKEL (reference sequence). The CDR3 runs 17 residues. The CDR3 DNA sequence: TGTGCCAGCAGCCAAGGGACGGTGAGACAGGGGTCCTACGAGCAGTACTTC. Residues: CASSQGTVRQGSYEQYF.

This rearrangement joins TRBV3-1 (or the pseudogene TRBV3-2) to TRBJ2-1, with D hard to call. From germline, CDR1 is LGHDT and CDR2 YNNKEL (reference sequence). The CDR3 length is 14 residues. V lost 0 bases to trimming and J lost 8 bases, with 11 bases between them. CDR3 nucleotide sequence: TGTGCCAGCAGCCAAGACTCTAGTGTCGATGAGCAGTTCTTC. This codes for CASSQDSSVDEQFF.

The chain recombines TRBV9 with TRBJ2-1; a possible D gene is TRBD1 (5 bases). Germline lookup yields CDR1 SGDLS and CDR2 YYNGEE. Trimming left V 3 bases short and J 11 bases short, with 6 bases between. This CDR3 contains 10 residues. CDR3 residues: CASSGQKQFF. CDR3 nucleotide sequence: TGTGCCAGCAGCGGACAGAAGCAGTTCTTC.

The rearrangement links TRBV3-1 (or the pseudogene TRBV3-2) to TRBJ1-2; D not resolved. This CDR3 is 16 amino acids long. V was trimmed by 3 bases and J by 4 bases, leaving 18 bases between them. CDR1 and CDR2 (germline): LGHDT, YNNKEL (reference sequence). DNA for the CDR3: TGTGCCAGCAGCCAGGAGCTAGCGGTCTTGGGCTATGGCTACACCTTC. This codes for CASSQELAVLGYGYTF.

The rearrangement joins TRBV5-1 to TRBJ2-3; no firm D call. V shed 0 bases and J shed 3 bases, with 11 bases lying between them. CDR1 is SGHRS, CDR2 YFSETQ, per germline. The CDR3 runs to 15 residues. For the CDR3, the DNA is TGCGCCAGCAGCTTGGGAGTCGCATTGACAGATACGCAGTATTTT. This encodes CASSLGVALTDTQYF.